These T cell receptor beta chains were read from a single sample in a study of blood T cell repertoires in COVID-19. Clones were sequenced by immunoSEQ multiplex PCR, and TCRdb holds only the in-frame ones, with some missing. This sample has some 290,000 clones; about four fifths occur once, and the top ten carry 2.5% to 3%. The specimen was peripheral blood. Receptor source: a woman in her sixties with active or convalescent COVID-19. CDR3s include the opening cysteine and the closing phenylalanine or tryptophan. D genes are given only for firm matches. The size entry is marked missing in some rows and otherwise reads once, few, many or a size class.

>TRBV5-8|TRBD1|once|TRBJ1-2
TGTGCCAGCAGCTTCCCGGACAGGCGTCCCTATGGCTACACCTTC
CASSFPDRRPYGYTF
>TRBV6-5|.|.|TRBJ1-3
TGTGCCAGCAGTTACTCAAGGGGCCCCGGAAACACCATATATTTT
CASSYSRGPGNTIYF
>TRBV7-8|.|.|TRBJ1-1
TGTGCCAGCAGCGCAGGGGACAATAGAGCTTTCTTT
CASSAGDNRAFF
>TRBV27|.|.|TRBJ1-5
TGTGCCAGTCCCGGACTTAGCAATCAGCCCCAGCATTTT
CASPGLSNQPQHF
>TRBV19|.|.|TRBJ2-4
TGTGCCAGTAGTATTAGCCCAGGGATAAGTGACATTCAGTACTTC
CASSISPGISDIQYF
>TRBV7-8|.|many|TRBJ1-1
TGTGCCAGCAGCTTAGCGAGGGTAGGGAACACTGAAGCTTTCTTT
CASSLARVGNTEAFF
>TRBV7-5|.|few|TRBJ2-1
TGTGCCAGAAGCTACAGGGCTAGAAATGAGCAGTTCTTC
CARSYRARNEQFF
>TRBV27|.|.|TRBJ2-5
TGTGCCAGCAGCTGGTCCGGGACACCCAAGGGCGAGACCCAGTACTTC
CASSWSGTPKGETQYF
>TRBV14|.|.|TRBJ1-1
TGTGCCAGCAGCAAAAGGGGGTCGGGCACTGAAGCTTTCTTT
CASSKRGSGTEAFF
>TRBV11-3|TRBD1|few|TRBJ1-1
TGTGCCAGCAGCTTGGGGATGCAGGGGGTGAACACTGAAGCTTTCTTT
CASSLGMQGVNTEAFF
>TRBV19|TRBD1|.|TRBJ1-1
TGTGCCAGTAGTATCCAAACAGGGGGCGGGAACACTGAAGCTTTCTTT
CASSIQTGGGNTEAFF
>TRBV27|TRBD1|.|TRBJ1-5
TGTGCCAGCAGAAAAACAGGGGGTCAGCCCCAGCATTTT
CASRKTGGQPQHF
>TRBV28|.|.|TRBJ1-2
TGTGCCAGCAGTTTAGACTCAGGGAACTATGGCTACACCTTC
CASSLDSGNYGYTF
>TRBV18|.|.|TRBJ1-2
TGTGCCAGCTCACCACCGTCGGCAGGGTATGGCTACACCTTC
CASSPPSAGYGYTF
>TRBV5-6|.|.|TRBJ1-1
TGTGCCAGCAGCTTGTTGGGGGCGGGCACTGAAGCTTTCTTT
CASSLLGAGTEAFF
>TRBV4-1|.|.|TRBJ2-6
TGCGCCAGCAGCCAAGAAATATGGAGGGGGCGGGGTGGCGTCCTGACTTTC
CASSQEIWRGRGGVLTF
>TRBV2|.|.|TRBJ1-1
TGTGCCAGCAAGGCAGGGGCCATGAACACTGAAGCTTTCTTT
CASKAGAMNTEAFF
>TRBV4-3|.|.|TRBJ1-6
TGCGCCAGCAGCCAAGTGTCCGGAGGTTCACCCCTCCACTTT
CASSQVSGGSPLHF
>TRBV9|TRBD1|few|TRBJ1-3
TGTGCCAGCAGCGGACTCAGGGGGCGCGAGGGAAATGGAAACACCATATATTTT
CASSGLRGREGNGNTIYF
>TRBV4-3|.|.|TRBJ1-1
TGCGCCAGCAGCCAAGGGTCTATGAACACTGAAGCTTTCTTT
CASSQGSMNTEAFF
>TRBV9|.|.|TRBJ2-5
TGTGCCAGCAGCCCACACTCTGGCGGGACCCAGTACTTC
CASSPHSGGTQYF
>TRBV4-2|.|.|TRBJ2-7
TGTGCCAGCAGCCAAGAAGTGGCTAGAGGCAGCTACGAGCAGTACTTC
CASSQEVARGSYEQYF
>TRBV19|.|few|TRBJ1-2
TGTGCCAGTAGTATGTATCACAGAGGACTAGCGGGTGGCTACACCTTC
CASSMYHRGLAGGYTF
>TRBV6-5|.|.|TRBJ2-3
TGTGCCAGCCGAACCCGGCAGGGCTCCACAGATACGCAGTATTTT
CASRTRQGSTDTQYF
>TRBV15|.|.|TRBJ2-1
TGTGCCACCAGCAGAGGGGGGGGCCCCTACAATGAGCAGTTCTTC
CATSRGGGPYNEQFF
>TRBV3-1/TRBV3-2|TRBD1|few|TRBJ1-5
TGTGCCAGCAGCCGAGATACAGGGGGGTATCAGCCCCAGCATTTT
CASSRDTGGYQPQHF
>TRBV6-5|.|once|TRBJ1-5
TGTGCCAGCAGTCGGAGGACAGATAGCAATCAGCCCCAGCATTTT
CASSRRTDSNQPQHF
>TRBV6-2/TRBV6-3|.|.|TRBJ1-5
TGTGCCAGCAGTTACGGCGACAAGCTTTATAGCAATCAGCCCCAGCATTTT
CASSYGDKLYSNQPQHF
>TRBV3-1/TRBV3-2|.|.|TRBJ2-5
TGTGCCAGCAGCCCCCGAGAGACCCAGTACTTC
CASSPRETQYF
>TRBV4-2|.|.|TRBJ2-7
TGTGCCAGCAGCCAAGGGCCCGAGCAGTACTTC
CASSQGPEQYF
>TRBV5-5|.|.|TRBJ1-1
TGTGCCAGCAGCTTCGACAGGCCCGTTGAAGCTTTCTTT
CASSFDRPVEAFF
>TRBV2|TRBD2|.|TRBJ2-5
TGTGCCAGCAGTGAACCTGGCGGGGGGGCCGAAGAGACCCAGTACTTC
CASSEPGGGAEETQYF
>TRBV10-3|TRBD1|.|TRBJ1-5
TGTGCCACCCGCACGGGACAGGGGGTAATCGGCAATCAGCCCCAGCATTTT
CATRTGQGVIGNQPQHF
>TRBV27|.|.|TRBJ1-2
TGTGCCAGCAGTTTAGGGCCTTCGCCCGCCGGAGGCTACACCTTC
CASSLGPSPAGGYTF
>TRBV7-9|.|.|TRBJ1-1
TGTGCCAGCAGGATAACCGGGGTAGTAATGAACACTGAAGCTTTCTTT
CASRITGVVMNTEAFF
>TRBV29-1|TRBD1|.|TRBJ1-2
TGCAGCGTGTCCGGGACAGGGCATGGCTACACCTTC
CSVSGTGHGYTF
>TRBV19|TRBD1|.|TRBJ1-5
TGTGCCAGTAGTACACAGGGGGTTGAAAATCAGCCCCAGCATTTT
CASSTQGVENQPQHF
>TRBV6-5|.|.|TRBJ1-3
TGTGCCAGCAGAAAGTCTGGGACAGGAAACACCATATATTTT
CASRKSGTGNTIYF
>TRBV27|.|once|TRBJ1-2
TGTGCCAGCAGTTATGTGTCCACAGGGCCGAATGGCTACACCTTC
CASSYVSTGPNGYTF
>TRBV11-2|TRBD1|.|TRBJ2-3
TGTGCCAGCAGCTTAGGCAGGACAGGGCGAAGGACAGATACGCAGTATTTT
CASSLGRTGRRTDTQYF
>TRBV2|TRBD1|.|TRBJ2-5
TGTGCCAGCAGTGATGTGGGACAGGGTTTGGGAGAGACCCAGTACTTC
CASSDVGQGLGETQYF
>TRBV7-9|.|.|TRBJ1-1
TGTGCCAGCAGCTTAAAAAAGAAGAGGGGGAGGGCTGAAGCTTTCTTT
CASSLKKKRGRAEAFF
>TRBV6-5|.|.|TRBJ2-1
TGTGCCAGCGGTCTTAACAGGGTTTACAATGAGCAGTTCTTC
CASGLNRVYNEQFF
>TRBV10-3|.|.|TRBJ1-1
TGTGCCATCAGGGGCCTCCAAGGCACTGAAGCTTTCTTT
CAIRGLQGTEAFF
>TRBV7-8|TRBD2|few|TRBJ2-1
TGTGCCAGCAGCCCCCCCATGAGACTAGCGGGGGGGCGCAATGAGCAGTTCTTC
CASSPPMRLAGGRNEQFF
>TRBV6-6|TRBD1|.|TRBJ1-2
TGTGCCAGCAGCTTTCTCCAGGGACAGGGGACGCTCCGGGCCTATGGCTACACCTTC
CASSFLQGQGTLRAYGYTF
>TRBV9|TRBD1|.|TRBJ2-2
TGTGCCAGCAGCGTAGTGGCAGGGGGTACCGGGGAGCTGTTTTTT
CASSVVAGGTGELFF
>TRBV3-1/TRBV3-2|.|.|TRBJ1-1
TGTGCCAGCAGCCAAGTGTTAAGCAGGGGAAGGACTTTCTTT
CASSQVLSRGRTFF
>TRBV20-1|.|.|TRBJ1-3
TGCAGTGCTAGATTTGGAGACACCATATATTTT
CSARFGDTIYF
>TRBV6-5|TRBD1|.|TRBJ1-5
TGTGCCAGCAGACAGGGGACGGGCAATCAGCCCCAGCATTTT
CASRQGTGNQPQHF
>TRBV18|.|.|TRBJ2-5
TGTGCCAGCTCACCAGCGGCAGCCCAAGAGACCCAGTACTTC
CASSPAAAQETQYF
>TRBV13|.|few|TRBJ2-7
TGTGCCAGCAGCATACTAACACTACCCTACGAGCAGTACTTC
CASSILTLPYEQYF
>TRBV7-9|.|.|TRBJ2-7
TGTGCCAGCAGCCCCGGACTGGGTCCCTACGAGCAGTACTTC
CASSPGLGPYEQYF
>TRBV20-1|TRBD2|.|TRBJ2-3
TGCAGTGCTAGTACGGGGGGGGTCACAGATACGCAGTATTTT
CSASTGGVTDTQYF
>TRBV25-1|TRBD1|.|TRBJ1-2
TGTGCCAGCAGGATCCCAGGGGGCTATGGCTACACCTTC
CASRIPGGYGYTF